This T cell receptor beta chain was captured by sequencing in a study of OX40 agonist ivuxolimab in advanced cancers. Study-wide background: All patients had ivuxolimab intravenously every 2 weeks at 0.01 to 10 mg/kg.

Measured with immunoSEQ multiplex PCR; TCRdb has only the in-frame clones, and not every one. The top ten hold approximately 0.15% of the sample, which has about 120,000 clones, 93% seen once. V trimming: 3 bases; J trimming: 4 bases; junction bases outside the gene matches: 1. This CDR3 comprises 14 residues. The germline gives CDR1 SGHRS, CDR2 YFSETQ. The study, taken as a whole, reports: Clonal expansion was seen in CD4+ and CD8+ blood T cells by week 6 at 0.1 to 3.0 mg/kg.

About this clone: Its specificity is not known.

Patients were ruled out by autoimmune disease history or systemic immunosuppression. On cycle 4 day 1 and cycle 7 day 1, as well as at baseline, blood was sampled. This clonotype was sampled from an adult with an advanced solid tumor such as melanoma, head and neck, liver or kidney cancer. The V and J genes are TRBV5-1 and TRBJ2-5; 12 positions match TRBD2. The sample in question was CD4+ or CD8+ T cells sorted from blood, obtained in a trial of the OX40 agonist ivuxolimab. In nucleotides, the CDR3 is TGCGCCAGCAGCTCGGGACTAGCGGGAGAGACCCAGTACTTC. This codes for CASSSGLAGETQYF.